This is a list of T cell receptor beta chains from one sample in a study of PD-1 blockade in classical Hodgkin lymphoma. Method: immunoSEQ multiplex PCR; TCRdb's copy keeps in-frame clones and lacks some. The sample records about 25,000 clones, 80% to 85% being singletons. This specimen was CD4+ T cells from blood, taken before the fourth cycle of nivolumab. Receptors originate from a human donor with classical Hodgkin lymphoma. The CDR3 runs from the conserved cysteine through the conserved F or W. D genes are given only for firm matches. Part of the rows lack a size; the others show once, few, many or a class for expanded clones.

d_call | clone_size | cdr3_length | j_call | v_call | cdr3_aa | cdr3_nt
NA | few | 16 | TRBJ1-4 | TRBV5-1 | CASSLGVDSTNEKLFF | TGCGCCAGCAGCTTGGGCGTAGACTCCACTAATGAAAAACTGTTTTTT
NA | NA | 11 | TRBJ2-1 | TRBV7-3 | CASSLGREQFF | TGTGCCAGCAGCTTAGGCCGTGAGCAGTTCTTC
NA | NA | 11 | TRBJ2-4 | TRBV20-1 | CSAKTGDIQYF | TGCAGTGCCAAAACGGGGGACATTCAGTACTTC
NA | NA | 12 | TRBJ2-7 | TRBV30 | CAWSGPPYEQYF | TGTGCCTGGAGTGGACCCCCCTACGAGCAGTACTTC
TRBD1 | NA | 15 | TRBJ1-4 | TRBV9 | CASSRGQGQNEKLFF | TGTGCCAGCAGCCGCGGACAGGGACAGAATGAAAAACTGTTTTTT
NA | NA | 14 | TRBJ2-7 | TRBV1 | CTSSQDKGPAGQYF | TGCACCAGCAGCCAAGATAAGGGGCCGGCCGGGCAGTACTTC
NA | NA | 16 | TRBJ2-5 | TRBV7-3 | CASSLTPQGTGETQYF | TGTGCCAGCAGCTTAACCCCCCAGGGAACGGGAGAGACCCAGTACTTC
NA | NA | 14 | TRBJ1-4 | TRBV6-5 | CASSGGPLNEKLFF | TGTGCCAGCAGCGGTGGGCCTCTTAATGAAAAACTGTTTTTT
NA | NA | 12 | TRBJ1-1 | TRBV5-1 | CASSVGDTEAFF | TGCGCCAGCAGCGTGGGGGACACTGAAGCTTTCTTT
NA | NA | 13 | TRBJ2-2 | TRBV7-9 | CASGGRGSWELFF | TGTGCCAGCGGGGGCAGGGGAAGTTGGGAGCTGTTTTTT
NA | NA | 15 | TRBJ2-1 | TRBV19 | CASSIESRPYNEQFF | TGTGCCAGTAGTATCGAATCTCGACCCTACAATGAGCAGTTCTTC